This entry lists 3 T cell receptor beta chains sequenced from one sample in a study of T cell responses to AZD1222 COVID-19 vaccine. Method: immunoSEQ multiplex PCR; TCRdb's copy keeps in-frame clones and lacks some. The sample lists approximately 150,000 clones, more than 85% occurring once. This specimen was peripheral blood, taken on day 0 of AZD1222 vaccination. Receptors were obtained from an adult in good health.

V and J are TRBV4-3 and TRBJ1-2; D gene ambiguous. The CDR3 length is 16 residues. V lost 4 bases and J 2 bases, leaving 17 bases between the germline ends. Germline assignment: CDR1 LGHNA and CDR2 YSLEER. In DNA form, the CDR3 reads TGCGCCAGCAGCCCGAATCGGCAGCTTCTAAACTATGGCTACACCTTC. Its protein is CASSPNRQLLNYGYTF.

V and J are TRBV7-9 and TRBJ1-2; no clear D. CDR1 is SEHNR, CDR2 FQNEAQ, per germline (reference sequence). Between the trimmed V and J ends, which lost 5 bases and 13 bases, there was a span of 11 bases. CDR3 length equals 10 residues. The chain's CDR3 is CASSLRFCTF. CDR3 nucleotides: TGTGCCAGCAGCCTGCGTTTCTGCACCTTC.

The chain couples TRBV7-2 to TRBJ2-5, with TRBD2 identical over 12 bases. The V gene end was trimmed by 0 bases and the J gene end by 2 bases; junction bases not matched to a gene: 7. CDR1 and CDR2 from the germline V gene are SGHTA and FQGNSA. This CDR3 has 18 amino acids. CDR3 loop: CASSLAPSGRARQETQYF. The CDR3 DNA follows: TGTGCCAGCAGCTTAGCACCTAGCGGGAGGGCCCGGCAAGAGACCCAGTACTTC.